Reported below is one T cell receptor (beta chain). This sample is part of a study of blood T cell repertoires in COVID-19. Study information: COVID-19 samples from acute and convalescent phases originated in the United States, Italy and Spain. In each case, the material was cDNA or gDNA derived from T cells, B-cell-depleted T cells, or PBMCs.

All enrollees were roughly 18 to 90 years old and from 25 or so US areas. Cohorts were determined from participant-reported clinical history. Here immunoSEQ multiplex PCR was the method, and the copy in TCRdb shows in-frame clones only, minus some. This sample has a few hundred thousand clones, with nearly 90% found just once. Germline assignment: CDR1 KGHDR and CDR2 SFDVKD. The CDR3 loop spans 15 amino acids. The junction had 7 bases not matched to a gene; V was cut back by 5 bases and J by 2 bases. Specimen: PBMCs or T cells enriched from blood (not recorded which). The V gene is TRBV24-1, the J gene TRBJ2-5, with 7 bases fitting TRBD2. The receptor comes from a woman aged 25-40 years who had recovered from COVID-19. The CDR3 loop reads CATSAHTGGQETQYF. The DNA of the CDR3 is TGTGCCACCAGTGCCCATACCGGGGGGCAAGAGACCCAGTACTTC.